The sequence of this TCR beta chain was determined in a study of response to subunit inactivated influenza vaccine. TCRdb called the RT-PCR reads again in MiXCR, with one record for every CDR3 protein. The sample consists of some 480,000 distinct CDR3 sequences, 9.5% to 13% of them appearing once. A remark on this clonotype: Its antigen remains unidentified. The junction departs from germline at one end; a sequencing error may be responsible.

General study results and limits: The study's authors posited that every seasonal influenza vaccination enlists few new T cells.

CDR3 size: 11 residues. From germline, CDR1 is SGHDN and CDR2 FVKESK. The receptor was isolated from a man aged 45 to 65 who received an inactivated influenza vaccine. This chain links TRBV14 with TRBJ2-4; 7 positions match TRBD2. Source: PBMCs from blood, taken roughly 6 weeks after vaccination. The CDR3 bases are TGTGCCAGCAGCCACGGACTAGGACTGAACTTC. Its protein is CASSHGLGLNF.